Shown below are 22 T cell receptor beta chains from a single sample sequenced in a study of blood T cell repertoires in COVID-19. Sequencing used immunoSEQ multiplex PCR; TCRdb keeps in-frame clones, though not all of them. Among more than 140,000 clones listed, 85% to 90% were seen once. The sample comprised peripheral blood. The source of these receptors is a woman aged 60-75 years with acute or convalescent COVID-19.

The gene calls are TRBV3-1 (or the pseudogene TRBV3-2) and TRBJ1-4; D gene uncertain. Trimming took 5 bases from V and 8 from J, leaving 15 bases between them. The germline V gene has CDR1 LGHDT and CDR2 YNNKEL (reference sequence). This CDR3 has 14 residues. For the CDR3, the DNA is TGTGCCAGCAGCTCCCGACTGGAATTAGAAAAACTGTTTTTT. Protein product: CASSSRLELEKLFF.

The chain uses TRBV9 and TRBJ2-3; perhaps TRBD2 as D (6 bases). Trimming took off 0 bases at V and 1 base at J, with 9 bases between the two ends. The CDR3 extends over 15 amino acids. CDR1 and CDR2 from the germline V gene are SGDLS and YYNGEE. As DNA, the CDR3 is TGTGCCAGCAGCGTAGATAGCGGACGCACAGATACGCAGTATTTT. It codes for CASSVDSGRTDTQYF.

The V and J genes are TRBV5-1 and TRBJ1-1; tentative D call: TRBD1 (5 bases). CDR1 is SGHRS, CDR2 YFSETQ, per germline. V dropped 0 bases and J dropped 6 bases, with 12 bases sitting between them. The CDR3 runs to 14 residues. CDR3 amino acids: CASSLDGAISEAFF. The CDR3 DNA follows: TGCGCCAGCAGCTTGGATGGGGCGATATCTGAAGCTTTCTTT.

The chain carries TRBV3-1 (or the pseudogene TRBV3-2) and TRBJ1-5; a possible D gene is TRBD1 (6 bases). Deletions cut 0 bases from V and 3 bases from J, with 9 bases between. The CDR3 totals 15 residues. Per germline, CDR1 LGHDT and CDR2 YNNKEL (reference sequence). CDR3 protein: CASSQDGQHNQPQHF. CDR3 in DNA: TGTGCCAGCAGCCAAGATGGACAGCACAATCAGCCCCAGCATTTT.

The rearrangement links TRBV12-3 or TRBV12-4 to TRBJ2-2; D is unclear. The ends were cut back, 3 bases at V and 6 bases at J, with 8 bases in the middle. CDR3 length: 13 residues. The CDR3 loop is CASSFVEAGELFF. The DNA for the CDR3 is TGTGCCAGCAGTTTTGTCGAGGCCGGGGAGCTGTTTTTT.

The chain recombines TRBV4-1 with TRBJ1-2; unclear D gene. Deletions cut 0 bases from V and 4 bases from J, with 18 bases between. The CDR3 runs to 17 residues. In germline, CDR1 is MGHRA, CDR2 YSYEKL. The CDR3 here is CASSQDAAGIPGYGYTF. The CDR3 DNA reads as TGCGCCAGCAGCCAAGATGCAGCGGGGATCCCCGGCTATGGCTACACCTTC.

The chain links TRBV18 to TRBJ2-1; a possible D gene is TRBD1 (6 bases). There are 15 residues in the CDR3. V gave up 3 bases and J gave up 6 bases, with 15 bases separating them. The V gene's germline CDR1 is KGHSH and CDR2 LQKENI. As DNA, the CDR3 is TGTGCCAGCTCACCCCCCGGAGCAGGGGCCAATGAGCAGTTCTTC. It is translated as CASSPPGAGANEQFF.

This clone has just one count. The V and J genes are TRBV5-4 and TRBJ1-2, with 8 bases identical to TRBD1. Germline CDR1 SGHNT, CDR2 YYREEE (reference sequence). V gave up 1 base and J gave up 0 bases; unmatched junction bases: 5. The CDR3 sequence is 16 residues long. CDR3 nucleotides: TGTGCCAGCAGCTTGAAAAAACAGGGGGCTAACTATGGCTACACCTTC. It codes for CASSLKKQGANYGYTF. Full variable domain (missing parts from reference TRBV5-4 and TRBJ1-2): ETGVTQSPTHLIKTRGQQVTLRCSSQSGHNTVSWYQQALGQGPQFIFQYYREEENGRGNFPPRFSGLQFPNYSSELNVNALELDDSALYLCASSLKKQGANYGYTFGSGTRLTVV.

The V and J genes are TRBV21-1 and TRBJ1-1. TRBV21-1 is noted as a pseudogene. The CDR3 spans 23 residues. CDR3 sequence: CASSNPKGLRGAPRVRTNTEAFF. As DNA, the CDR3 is TGTGCCAGCAGCAACCCGAAGGGACTCCGGGGGGCGCCCCGGGTTCGAACGAATACTGAAGCTTTCTTT.

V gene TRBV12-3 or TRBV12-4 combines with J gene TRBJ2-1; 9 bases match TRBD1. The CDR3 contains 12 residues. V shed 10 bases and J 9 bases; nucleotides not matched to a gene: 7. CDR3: CATRDRVGEQFF. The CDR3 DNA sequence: TGTGCCACCCGGGACAGGGTGGGTGAGCAGTTCTTC.

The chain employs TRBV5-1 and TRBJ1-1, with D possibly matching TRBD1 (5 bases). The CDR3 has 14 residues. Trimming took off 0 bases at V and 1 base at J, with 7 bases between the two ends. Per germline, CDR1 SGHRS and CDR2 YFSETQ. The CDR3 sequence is CASSLEGPNTEAFF. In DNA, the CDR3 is TGCGCCAGCAGCTTGGAGGGGCCGAACACTGAAGCTTTCTTT.

DNA for the CDR3: TGTGCCAGCCAAGACCGGGGGGGCGGCAATCAGCCCCAGCATTTT. It encodes CASQDRGGGNQPQHF. The rearrangement joins TRBV6-5 to TRBJ1-5, with D perhaps TRBD1 (6 bases). The germline V gene has CDR1 MNHEY and CDR2 SVGAGI. This CDR3 contains 15 residues. V gave up 8 bases and J gave up 2 bases, with 16 bases separating them.

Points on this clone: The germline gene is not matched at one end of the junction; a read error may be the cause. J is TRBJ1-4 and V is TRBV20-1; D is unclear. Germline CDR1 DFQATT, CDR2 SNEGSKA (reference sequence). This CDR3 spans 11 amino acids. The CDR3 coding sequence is TGCAGTGCTAGGGCCTCACCTAGTATCCTTTTT. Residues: CSARASPSILF.

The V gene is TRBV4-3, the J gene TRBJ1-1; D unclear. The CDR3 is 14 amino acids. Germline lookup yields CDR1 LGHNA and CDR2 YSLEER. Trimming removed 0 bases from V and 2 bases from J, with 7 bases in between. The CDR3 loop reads CASSQDLLNTEAFF. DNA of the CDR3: TGCGCCAGCAGCCAAGATCTTCTAAACACTGAAGCTTTCTTT.

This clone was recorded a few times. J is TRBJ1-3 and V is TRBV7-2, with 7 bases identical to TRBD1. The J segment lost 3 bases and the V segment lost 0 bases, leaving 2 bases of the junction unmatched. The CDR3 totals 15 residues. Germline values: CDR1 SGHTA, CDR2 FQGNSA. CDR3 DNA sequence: TGTGCCAGCAGCTTAGCGTCAGGGGGTGGAAACACCATATATTTT. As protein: CASSLASGGGNTIYF.

In DNA, the CDR3 is TGTGCCAGCAGCCCCCTGAGTAGCGGGAATTCACCCCTCCACTTT. Its protein product is CASSPLSSGNSPLHF. The chain recombines TRBV7-9 with TRBJ1-6; D is unclear. The CDR3 is 15 residues long. Germline assignment: CDR1 SEHNR and CDR2 FQNEAQ (reference sequence). V lost 5 bases to trimming and J lost 7 bases, with 15 bases between them.

The CDR3 here is CASSIQTGVNNQPQHF. For the CDR3, the DNA is TGTGCCAGTAGTATCCAGACAGGGGTGAACAATCAGCCCCAGCATTTT. This chain connects TRBV19 to TRBJ1-5; 8 nucleotides match TRBD1. The trim removed 3 bases at V and 3 bases at J, leaving 7 bases unmatched. Germline V lookup: CDR1 LNHDA, CDR2 SQIVND (reference sequence). There are 16 residues in the CDR3.

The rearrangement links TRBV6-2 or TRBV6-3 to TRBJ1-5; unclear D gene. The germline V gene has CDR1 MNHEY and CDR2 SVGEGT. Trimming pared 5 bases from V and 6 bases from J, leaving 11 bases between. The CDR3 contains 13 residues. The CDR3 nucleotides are TGTGCCAGCAGTCCCAGCCGCGGTCAGCCCCAGCATTTT. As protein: CASSPSRGQPQHF.

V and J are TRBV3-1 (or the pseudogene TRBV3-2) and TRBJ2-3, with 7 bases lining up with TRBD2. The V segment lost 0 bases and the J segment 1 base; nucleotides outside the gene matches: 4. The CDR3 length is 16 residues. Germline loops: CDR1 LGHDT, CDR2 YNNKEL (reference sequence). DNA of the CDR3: TGTGCCAGCAGCCAAGATTCAACTAGCGGCACAGATACGCAGTATTTT. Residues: CASSQDSTSGTDTQYF.

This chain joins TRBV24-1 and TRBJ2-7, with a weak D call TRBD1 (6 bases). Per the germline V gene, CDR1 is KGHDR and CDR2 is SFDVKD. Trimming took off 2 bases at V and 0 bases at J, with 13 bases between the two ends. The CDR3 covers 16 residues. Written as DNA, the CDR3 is TGTGCCACCAGTGATTCCAGGACAGCAACCTCCTACGAGCAGTACTTC. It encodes CATSDSRTATSYEQYF.

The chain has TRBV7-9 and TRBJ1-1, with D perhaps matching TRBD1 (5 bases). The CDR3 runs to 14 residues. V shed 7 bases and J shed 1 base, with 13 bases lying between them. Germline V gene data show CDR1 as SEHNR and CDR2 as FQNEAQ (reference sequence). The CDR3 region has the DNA TGTGCCAGCACCAAGCAGGGCCCGAACACTGAAGCTTTCTTT. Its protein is CASTKQGPNTEAFF.

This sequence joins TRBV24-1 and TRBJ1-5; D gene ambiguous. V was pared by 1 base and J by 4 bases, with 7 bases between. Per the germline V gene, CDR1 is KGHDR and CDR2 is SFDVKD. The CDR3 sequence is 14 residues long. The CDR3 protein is CATSDFNSNQPQHF. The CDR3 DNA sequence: TGTGCCACCAGTGATTTCAACAGTAATCAGCCCCAGCATTTT.